This is a list of T cell receptor beta chains from one sample in a study of shared clonotypes between healthy human individuals. This table comes from immunoSEQ multiplex PCR, and its TCRdb copy is limited to in-frame clones, with some not included. The table shows millions of clones, with approximately 92% occurring only once. The specimen sequenced was naive CD4+ T cells sorted from blood. The receptor set was obtained from a man aged 18 to 30 in good health. The conserved cysteine and the conserved F or W are not part of the CDR3 here. D genes are given only for firm matches. Rows give clone size only sometimes, using once, few, many, or a class for an expanded clone.

size	D	V	J	CDR3
few	TRBD1	TRBV10-1	TRBJ2-2	ASSEAGGTGELF
.	TRBD1	TRBV19	TRBJ2-1	ASTGGSYNEQF
.	TRBD1	TRBV25-1	TRBJ1-4	ASSATQGNLEKLF
few	.	TRBV18	TRBJ2-2	ASSPVRGGELF
.	TRBD2	TRBV5-1	TRBJ2-7	ASSGTSGSSYEQY
.	.	TRBV2	TRBJ1-6	ASSDLVSGTVRPPLH
.	.	TRBV27	TRBJ2-7	ATSRDRGYEQY
.	.	TRBV19	TRBJ2-3	ASTSDGSTDTQY
.	TRBD2	TRBV10-1	TRBJ2-7	ASSDSISGSYEQY
.	TRBD2	TRBV29-1	TRBJ2-5	SGGSGTSGLEGETQY
.	.	TRBV30	TRBJ2-7	AWTENLNREQY
.	TRBD1	TRBV7-9	TRBJ1-6	ASSLKGQGSPLH
.	.	TRBV28	TRBJ1-1	ASETSQNTEAF
.	.	TRBV27	TRBJ2-7	ASSPRPGSSYEQY
.	.	TRBV12-5	TRBJ2-7	ASGPPGGYEQY
.	.	TRBV20-1	.	SARDNYEQY
few	.	TRBV6-1	TRBJ1-1	ASSPGAKEPIVAF
once	TRBD1	TRBV7-2	TRBJ1-2	ASSFRQGAGYGYT
.	TRBD2	TRBV10-3	TRBJ2-1	AIRLAGGPGNEQF
.	TRBD2	TRBV30	TRBJ2-3	AWSVSSGFTDTQY
.	.	TRBV7-2	TRBJ2-7	ASSLGSPFKPYEQY
.	TRBD2	TRBV2	TRBJ2-5	ASSDYRLAGGYQETQY
.	.	TRBV5-5	TRBJ1-2	ASEANYGYT
.	TRBD1	TRBV7-9	TRBJ1-5	ATAGQDNQPQH
.	.	TRBV6-6	TRBJ2-7	ASTPFGRSYEQY
.	TRBD1	TRBV11-2	TRBJ2-1	ASSLETGGSYNEQF
.	.	TRBV7-9	TRBJ2-1	ASSLGLPNEQF
few	.	TRBV10-3	TRBJ1-4	AISVDGEKLF
.	.	TRBV27	TRBJ1-6	ASSLSGFPNSPLH
.	.	TRBV7-2	TRBJ1-1	ASSLVGRTLNTEAF
.	TRBD2	TRBV25-1	TRBJ2-3	ASSSGTSGRDTQY
once	.	TRBV5-3	TRBJ2-1	ARSFTPFPYNEQF
.	.	TRBV11-2	TRBJ1-2	ASSPRRSLYGYT
.	.	TRBV18	TRBJ1-5	ASSFQAGPQH
.	TRBD1	TRBV6-5	TRBJ2-7	ASSRQGYEQY
.	.	TRBV6-1	TRBJ2-5	ASSEGTKKY
.	.	TRBV14	TRBJ1-6	ASSQDRGSSPLH
.	TRBD2	TRBV7-9	TRBJ2-5	ASILGLDGETQY
.	.	TRBV6-1	TRBJ2-3	ASRVTGGGKDTQY
.	.	TRBV19	TRBJ1-1	ASSIDQGLNTEAF
.	TRBD1	TRBV27	TRBJ1-2	ASSPRTGWYGYT
.	TRBD1	TRBV9	TRBJ1-5	ASSVGAGQGGQPQH
few	.	TRBV9	TRBJ1-5	ASSVEGTPGQPQH
.	TRBD2	TRBV10-1	TRBJ2-3	ASSMVAGGPASTDTQY
.	.	TRBV7-7	TRBJ2-7	ASSLGGTYEQY
.	TRBD2	TRBV18	TRBJ2-7	ATRAGGGYEQY
.	.	TRBV18	TRBJ2-3	ASSPGDSTDTQY
.	TRBD2	TRBV7-9	TRBJ2-3	ASSKGLAGSTDTQY
.	TRBD2	TRBV10-3	TRBJ2-5	AISVKGSGVETQY
.	TRBD2	TRBV6-5	TRBJ2-7	ASSRLGLATYEQY
.	TRBD2	TRBV6-5	TRBJ2-5	ASRGAGGPSQY
.	.	TRBV6-1	TRBJ2-3	ASVEGVAGTDTQY
.	.	TRBV5-1	TRBJ2-3	ASSLGQISDTQY
.	.	TRBV6-5	TRBJ1-2	ASSQPTSADYGYT
.	TRBD1	TRBV28	TRBJ1-5	ASSLTGTEWSNQPQH
.	TRBD1	TRBV30	TRBJ1-4	AWSGGTVGEKLF
.	.	TRBV7-7	TRBJ1-5	ASSLGAGVHEPQH
.	.	TRBV7-9	TRBJ2-7	ASSVLYEQY
.	TRBD1	TRBV6-5	TRBJ1-6	ASSYHDRAPLH
.	.	TRBV4-1	TRBJ2-1	ASSQVVWVDEQF